This T cell receptor (beta chain) appears in the sequencing data of a study of neurological immune-mediated disorders. Synthesis of cDNA was accomplished via 5'RACE employing 10-nucleotide random UMIs. In each sequencing run, over 170 million TCR-beta sequences were generated from 15-18 subjects. TCRdb reprocessed the 5' RACE reads with MiXCR, giving one entry per CDR3 protein. Here the sample spans roughly 50,000 distinct CDR3 sequences, roughly 13% being singletons. This clonotype was picked up many times. As yet, its antigen is unknown. Germline CDR1 and CDR2: SGHRS and YFSETQ. V was cut by 4 bases and J by 0 bases, with 14 bases left in between. This CDR3 has 15 amino acids. General observations from the study: Levels of TCR clonal expansion peaked in HTLV-1-associated myelopathy and reached their lowest in multiple sclerosis, under those of healthy controls.

The sample taken for sequencing was PBMCs. V usage is TRBV5-1 and J usage is TRBJ2-7; D is unclear. The receptor was isolated from a woman aged 55 to 70 with HTLV-1-associated myelopathy (HAM/TSP). Here the CDR3 DNA reads TGCGCCAGCAGCCCAGTGACGGATAGCTCCTACGAGCAGTACTTC. Encoded protein: CASSPVTDSSYEQYF.